The entry below describes one T cell receptor beta chain. The data were obtained in a study of cytomegalovirus exposure and HLA in healthy donors. PCR involved 60 Vbeta and 13 Jbeta primers. Method: immunoSEQ multiplex PCR; TCRdb's copy keeps in-frame clones and lacks some. Among approximately 150,000 clones, roughly 80% were seen once, and the ten largest hold roughly 2%. Source material: PBMCs. The sequence derives from a human donor in good health.

The CDR3 DNA reads TGTGCCTCCTCAGGGTGGACGGGTCGCGCGAACACCGGGGAGCTGTTTTTT. This sequence encodes CASSGWTGRANTGELFF. The chain links TRBV19 to TRBJ2-2; D is possibly TRBD1 (5 bases). The V and J ends lost 11 bases and 0 bases respectively, with 22 bases between them. This CDR3 is 17 amino acids long. Germline V lookup: CDR1 LNHDA, CDR2 SQIVND (reference sequence).